This TCR beta chain was obtained from a study of blood T cell repertoires in COVID-19 (dated by TCRdb to about 2020). About the study as a whole: Collaborator samples came from the United States, Italy and Spain and covered acute and convalescent phases of COVID-19. The prospective study material was composed of cDNA or gDNA derived from T cells, B-cell-depleted T cells, or PBMCs. Deeply sampled blood TCRbeta repertoires from subjects exposed to, actively infected with, or recovered from COVID-19 were included in the dataset. A freely available public database, intended as a resource for researchers studying the immune response to SARS-CoV-2, is where the repertoires were released. Samples came from the ongoing ImmuneRACE study (first 160 participants) plus 1,254 subjects from 6 global collaborators. The sample metadata nearly always contained a de-identified subject ID, COVID-19 status, age in years and sex. Where available, HLA class I and class II types were taken from metadata supplied by the sample provider and were not determined by assay-based typing.

Enrolling through a virtual design, the prospective study's participants ranged in age from roughly 18 to 95 years and lived across 24 United States geographic areas. Cohort assignment in the prospective study relied on participant-reported clinical history from a screening survey and a study questionnaire. Exposed participants were defined as having been in contact with someone with a PCR-confirmed or clinician-diagnosed COVID-19 case within 2 weeks of study entry. Each participant in the prospective study had whole blood, serum and a nasopharyngeal or oropharyngeal swab collected by mobile phlebotomists. Over an approximately 2-month period, participants in the prospective study had the option of providing additional blood draws and questionnaires. Before DNA extraction, blood samples from the prospective study were shipped at room temperature or frozen. Reading from cysteine to phenylalanine, the CDR3 counts 18 amino acids. CDR3 DNA only is kept here, 54 bases in frame from base 1. Trimming removed 5 bases from V and 1 base from J, leaving 22 bases between the germline ends. CDR1 and CDR2 were assigned from the germline V gene as KGHDR and SFDVKD.

The research as a whole found: The amount of clinical and demographic metadata varied by source and participant and was provided uncurated.

The immunoSEQ Assay, a bias-controlled multiplex PCR, was used to amplify TCRbeta CDR3 regions from genomic DNA. The original pipeline was this. Nucleated cell counts per sample were estimated from amplification of reference gene primers within the assay. To quantify the absolute abundance of each unique TCRbeta CDR3 rearrangement, sequence reads were collapsed and filtered. Productive Simpson clonality was computed per sample as the square root of Simpson's diversity index over productive rearrangements. TCRdb's version of the immuneACCESS table is confined to in-frame rearrangements and falls short of the full clone set. An unresolved V gene accounts for under half of the shortfall where checked; the remainder is of unknown origin. Clone size and the V and J calls come from that table; the DNA yielded D and trimming. Across this sample there are some 300,000 clones, with roughly 89% seen only once. Together, the top ten hold under 3% of the sample.

As to this clone: The specificity of this receptor is unknown. No clone much larger than this one lies a single base away; base qualities are absent.

The source of this sequence is a woman in her forties or fifties who had been exposed to COVID-19. The sample comprised PBMCs or T cells enriched from blood (not recorded which). The V gene is TRBV24-1 and the J gene is TRBJ2-5, and perhaps TRBD2 as D gene, on 5 matching bases. The bases are TGTGCCACCAGTGCCCCCCCGGGGTGGGCGGATGGCCAAGAGACCCAGTACTTC. The translation is CATSAPPGWADGQETQYF.